The 32 T cell receptor beta chains below were found in one sample sequenced in a study of cytomegalovirus exposure and HLA in healthy donors (dated by TCRdb to about 2017). Library preparation used the immunoSEQ multiplex PCR assay. For the multiplex PCR, a mixture combining 60 forward primers for TCR Vbeta segments and 13 reverse primers for TCR Jbeta segments was used. Here the immuneACCESS table is served through TCRdb, limited to in-frame sequences with V and J called. Missing clones are a known gap in these copies; in checked studies unresolved V genes cover under half, and the rest lacks a known reason. The sample has over 90,000 clones on record, over 70% of them singletons. The ten largest clones capture over 4% of the sample. The sequenced sample was PBMCs. Every receptor here comes from a middle-aged man in good health and CMV-seropositive.

Notes on this clone: Additional DNA sequences in this sample encode the identical CDR3. This chain joins TRBV4-2 and TRBJ1-1; weak D call: TRBD1 (5 bases). Germline V gives CDR1 LGHNA, CDR2 YNFKEQ. There are 15 residues in the CDR3. The V and J ends lost 0 bases and 6 bases respectively, with 14 bases between them. CDR3 coding DNA: TGTGCCAGCAGCCAAGATCAAGGGGATAGGGCTGAAGCTTTCTTT. Its protein is CASSQDQGDRAEAFF.

Judged by abundance, this clone is medium-sized. Other nucleotide sequences from this sample produce the same CDR3. V is TRBV5-4 and J is TRBJ2-3; tentative D call: TRBD2 (5 bases). Germline V gene data show CDR1 as SGHNT and CDR2 as YYREEE (reference sequence). The ends were cut back, 5 bases at V and 1 base at J, with 8 bases in the middle. This CDR3 spans 13 amino acids. The CDR3 nucleotides read TGTGCCAGCAGGGAACTAGGCACAGATACGCAGTATTTT. It codes for CASRELGTDTQYF. Filled out from reference TRBV5-4 and TRBJ2-3, the complete variable domain reads ETGVTQSPTHLIKTRGQQVTLRCSSQSGHNTVSWYQQALGQGPQFIFQYYREEENGRGNFPPRFSGLQFPNYSSELNVNALELDDSALYLCASRELGTDTQYFGPGTRLTVL.

The J gene is TRBJ2-7, the V gene TRBV5-1; the D is unclear. Germline V gene lookup returns CDR1 SGHRS and CDR2 YFSETQ. The CDR3 is 14 amino acids. V lost 0 bases and J 0 bases, leaving 7 bases between the germline ends. This CDR3 reads CASSLEPFSYEQYF. In DNA, the CDR3 is TGCGCCAGCAGCTTGGAGCCGTTCTCCTACGAGCAGTACTTC.

The chain has TRBV5-1 and TRBJ2-2; TRBD2 agrees at 9 bases. The germline V gene has CDR1 SGHRS and CDR2 YFSETQ. The CDR3 covers 19 residues. V dropped 3 bases and J dropped 0; count of bases not matched to a gene: 12. CDR3 bases: TGCGCCAGCAGCTCCCTCTCCGGCGGGAGGGCCTCGAACACCGGGGAGCTGTTTTTT. This encodes CASSSLSGGRASNTGELFF.

The chain couples TRBV7-9 to TRBJ2-2; TRBD2 matches at 8 bases. V trimming: 4 bases; J trimming: 6 bases; junction bases outside the gene matches: 16. Germline CDR1 SEHNR, CDR2 FQNEAQ (reference sequence). The CDR3 has 18 residues. The chain's CDR3 is CASSSPGSAGGGSGELFF. The CDR3 DNA reads TGTGCCAGCAGCTCCCCCGGTAGTGCGGGAGGAGGTTCCGGGGAGCTGTTTTTT.

The V gene is TRBV6-5, the J gene TRBJ2-5, with 7 bases matching TRBD1. The last part of the DNA fits TRBJ2-7 better; the J call may be wrong. Germline V gene data show CDR1 as MNHEY and CDR2 as SVGAGI. This CDR3 is built from 12 residues. CDR3 sequence (DNA): TGTGCCAGCCGACAGGGTCCCTACGAGCAGTACTTC. Translation gives CASRQGPYEQYF.

The chain couples TRBV5-4 to TRBJ2-2; weak D call: TRBD1 (5 bases). Germline CDR1 and CDR2: SGHNT and YYREEE (reference sequence). Trimming left V 5 bases short and J 1 base short, with 12 bases between. This CDR3 has 15 amino acids. The CDR3 loop reads CASSRETVNTGELFF. In DNA, the CDR3 is TGTGCCAGCAGTCGCGAGACAGTGAACACCGGGGAGCTGTTTTTT.

V usage is TRBV10-1 and J usage is TRBJ2-7, with TRBD2 matching 10 bases. Looked up from germline, CDR1 is WNHNN and CDR2 is SYGVQD (reference sequence). The CDR3 is made up of 15 amino acids. Germline trimming cut 0 bases from V and 2 bases from J; bases unmatched to any gene: 1. The CDR3 nucleotides are TGCGCCAGCAGTGAGTCAACTAGCGGGGCCTACGAGCAGTACTTC. Residues: CASSESTSGAYEQYF.

The chain joins TRBV5-1 to TRBJ2-7; 9 bases align to TRBD1. The trim removed 0 bases at V and 5 bases at J, leaving 6 bases unmatched. Germline lookup yields CDR1 SGHRS and CDR2 YFSETQ. The CDR3 sequence is 15 residues long. CDR3 loop: CASSLEGTGSHEQYF. In DNA, the CDR3 is TGCGCCAGCAGCTTGGAGGGGACAGGGAGCCACGAGCAGTACTTC.

The genes are TRBV6-1 and TRBJ2-3; TRBD1 is a possible D gene (5 bases). There are 15 residues in the CDR3. Trimming removed 2 bases at V and 3 bases at J, with 12 bases between. Germline assignment: CDR1 MNHNS and CDR2 SASEGT. Written as DNA, the CDR3 is TGTGCCAGCAGTGAAAATGGGGCGCGGACAGATACGCAGTATTTT. Amino acid sequence: CASSENGARTDTQYF.

The genes are TRBV14 and TRBJ2-1; 11 bases match TRBD2. The CDR3 sequence is 15 residues long. Germline V CDR1 and CDR2: SGHDN, FVKESK. The V gene end was trimmed by 3 bases and the J gene end by 6 bases; junction bases not matched to a gene: 4. The CDR3 reads CASSHSSGRLNEQFF. The CDR3 nucleotides read TGTGCCAGCAGCCACTCTAGCGGGAGGCTCAATGAGCAGTTCTTC.

The J gene is TRBJ1-1, the V gene TRBV5-4; 9 bases match TRBD1. The CDR3 sequence is 14 residues long. J lost 6 bases, V lost 4 bases, and 7 bases had no gene match. Germline assignment: CDR1 SGHNT and CDR2 YYREEE (reference sequence). CDR3 amino acids: CASSLQGAVAEAFF. In DNA form, the CDR3 reads TGTGCCAGCAGCCTACAGGGGGCTGTCGCTGAAGCTTTCTTT.

The genes are TRBV19 and TRBJ1-4; D is uncertain. The CDR3 runs 14 residues. CDR1 LNHDA and CDR2 SQIVND come from the germline V gene (reference sequence). V shed 4 bases and J shed 7 bases, with 13 bases lying between them. CDR3 amino acids: CASSKDSGGEKLFF. The CDR3 DNA sequence: TGTGCCAGTAGTAAGGACTCCGGTGGTGAAAAACTGTTTTTT.

The V gene is TRBV15, the J gene TRBJ2-6; D unresolved. Trimming removed 0 bases from V and 0 bases from J, with 9 bases in between. The V gene's germline CDR1 is LNHNV and CDR2 YYDKDF (reference sequence). The CDR3 totals 17 residues. The CDR3 coding sequence is TGTGCCACCAGCAGAGATTCAGTGATCTCTGGGGCCAACGTCCTGACTTTC. This sequence encodes CATSRDSVISGANVLTF.

This chain connects TRBV6-1 to TRBJ2-7, with D uncertain. V was pared by 1 base and J by 1 base, with 11 bases between. CDR3 size: 15 residues. Germline lookup yields CDR1 MNHNS and CDR2 SASEGT. In DNA form, the CDR3 reads TGTGCCAGCAGTGAAGTACTGCCTAGTTCCTACGAGCAGTACTTC. Encoded protein: CASSEVLPSSYEQYF.

This clone turned up a few times. The rearrangement uses TRBV19 and TRBJ2-7; D perhaps matches TRBD1 (5 bases). V lost 4 bases to trimming and J lost 2 bases, with 6 bases between them. CDR3 length equals 12 residues. Germline CDR1 LNHDA, CDR2 SQIVND (reference sequence). The CDR3 nucleotides are TGTGCCAGTAGTAAGGACACCTACGAGCAGTACTTC. Amino acid sequence: CASSKDTYEQYF.

The CDR3 protein is CASSTGFGGHEQYF. CDR3 nucleotides: TGTGCCAGTAGTACGGGGTTTGGGGGCCACGAGCAGTACTTC. The chain combines TRBV19 with TRBJ2-7; TRBD1 might be the D (6 bases). Germline CDR1 reads LNHDA; CDR2 reads SQIVND (reference sequence). The CDR3 runs 14 residues. The V gene lost 4 bases and the J gene lost 5 bases, with 15 bases spanning the gap.

On this clone itself: The sample has other DNA sequences that encode this CDR3 too. The V and J genes are TRBV14 and TRBJ2-7; D possibly corresponds to TRBD2 (6 bases). Germline lookup yields CDR1 SGHDN and CDR2 FVKESK. The CDR3 is 16 amino acids. V gave up 0 bases and J gave up 7 bases, with 19 bases separating them. The CDR3 reads CASSQEWSGLTREQYF. The CDR3 DNA reads TGTGCCAGCAGCCAAGAATGGAGCGGGCTCACTCGAGAGCAGTACTTC.

In this sample, this clone turned up once. The genes are TRBV9 and TRBJ2-1; the D gene is possibly TRBD2 (5 bases). CDR1 SGDLS and CDR2 YYNGEE come from the germline V gene. V was pared by 0 bases and J by 7 bases, with 11 bases between. The CDR3 spans 14 residues. CDR3: CASSVAEGRNEQFF. CDR3 DNA: TGTGCCAGCAGCGTAGCCGAAGGGAGAAATGAGCAGTTCTTC.

This clone occurred a few times. This sequence joins TRBV7-2 and TRBJ1-2; 10 bases agree with TRBD1. The germline V gene has CDR1 SGHTA and CDR2 FQGNSA. The V segment lost 5 bases and the J segment 7 bases; nucleotides outside the gene matches: 10. The CDR3 is 15 amino acids. Written as DNA, the CDR3 is TGTGCCAGCAGCATTAAGACAGGGGGCGTCGTTGGCTACACCTTC. Protein sequence: CASSIKTGGVVGYTF.

The gene calls are TRBV15 and TRBJ2-2; a weak D match, TRBD2 (5 bases). Deletions cut 5 bases from V and 4 bases from J, with 17 bases between. Germline CDR1 LNHNV, CDR2 YYDKDF (reference sequence). This CDR3 comprises 16 residues. CDR3 DNA: TGTGCCACCAGCGACCTACTAGAATTGGGCACCGGGGAGCTGTTTTTT. Translating gives CATSDLLELGTGELFF.

The chain joins TRBV4-3 to TRBJ2-3; TRBD2 aligns across 8 bases. This CDR3 contains 20 residues. CDR1 and CDR2 from the germline V gene are LGHNA and YSLEER. V lost 0 bases, J lost 0 bases, and 14 bases stayed unmatched. CDR3 residues: CASSQDGPAGDDTSTDTQYF. In DNA form, the CDR3 reads TGCGCCAGCAGCCAAGACGGGCCAGCGGGAGACGACACTAGCACAGATACGCAGTATTTT.

The V and J genes are TRBV5-4 and TRBJ2-7, with TRBD1 matching 9 bases. V lost 3 bases to trimming and J lost 4 bases; unmatched junction nucleotides: 8. The germline CDR1 and CDR2 sequences are SGHNT and YYREEE (reference sequence). The CDR3 sequence is 15 residues long. This CDR3 is CASSWGTGTLYEQYF. Here the CDR3 DNA reads TGTGCCAGCAGCTGGGGGACAGGGACCTTATACGAGCAGTACTTC.

The chain links TRBV7-8 to TRBJ2-7; no reliable D call. Germline values: CDR1 SGHVS, CDR2 FQNEAQ. The CDR3 runs to 12 residues. The V gene lost 3 bases and the J gene lost 4 bases, with 7 bases spanning the gap. In nucleotides, the CDR3 is TGTGCCAGCAGCTTTATCGGTTACGAGCAGTACTTC. Protein: CASSFIGYEQYF.

This clone was detected only once. The chain joins TRBV7-9 to TRBJ2-1, with TRBD2 identical over 7 bases. Germline CDR1 SEHNR, CDR2 FQNEAQ (reference sequence). J lost 5 bases, V lost 4 bases, and 14 bases had no gene match. CDR3 length equals 17 residues. The CDR3 loop is CASSSPGSGRVDNEQFF. The CDR3 DNA reads TGTGCCAGCAGCTCCCCGGGTAGCGGGCGCGTCGACAATGAGCAGTTCTTC.

This sequence joins TRBV30 and TRBJ1-1, with unresolved D. Germline V gene lookup returns CDR1 GTSNPN and CDR2 SVGIG (reference sequence). This CDR3 is 11 amino acids long. The germline V and J ends were trimmed by 7 bases and 0 bases, with 6 bases remaining between them. CDR3 loop: CASAVNTEAFF. The CDR3 DNA follows: TGTGCCTCAGCGGTGAACACTGAAGCTTTCTTT.

This rearrangement joins TRBV2 to TRBJ1-5, with 7 bases aligning to TRBD1. The trim removed 7 bases at V and 0 bases at J, leaving 12 bases unmatched. Germline CDR1 SNHLY, CDR2 FYNNEI. This CDR3 has 17 residues. The chain's CDR3 is CASTFEPGTVSNQPQHF. DNA for the CDR3: TGTGCCAGCACCTTTGAACCCGGGACAGTTAGCAATCAGCCCCAGCATTTT.

In regard to this clone: This sample includes further DNA sequences coding for the same CDR3. The rearrangement links TRBV28 to TRBJ2-3; possibly TRBD2 for D (6 bases). Trimming pared 3 bases from V and 3 bases from J, leaving 13 bases between. Per the germline V gene, CDR1 is MDHEN and CDR2 is SYDVKM. The CDR3 loop spans 15 amino acids. CDR3 amino acids: CASSFPPGGTDTQYF. CDR3 nucleotide sequence: TGTGCCAGCAGTTTTCCCCCCGGAGGGACAGATACGCAGTATTTT.

The chain is built from TRBV27 and TRBJ2-1, with 12 bases matching TRBD2. The CDR3 spans 18 residues. The trim removed 3 bases at V and 7 bases at J, leaving 13 bases unmatched. Looked up from germline, CDR1 is MNHEY and CDR2 is SMNVEV (reference sequence). The CDR3 region is CASSLLGTSGPRQNEQFF. CDR3 DNA sequence: TGTGCCAGCAGTTTGTTGGGGACTAGCGGGCCCCGCCAGAATGAGCAGTTCTTC.

V is TRBV10-2 and J is TRBJ1-5, with 7 bases aligning to TRBD1. CDR1 and CDR2 from the germline V gene are WSHSY and SAAADI. Trimming cost V 2 bases and J 1 base; bases outside gene matches: 5. The CDR3 is 16 amino acids. The CDR3: CASSEPRGLSNQPQHF. CDR3 sequence (DNA): TGCGCCAGCAGTGAGCCCAGGGGGTTAAGCAATCAGCCCCAGCATTTT.

This chain uses TRBV2 with TRBJ2-7; 8 nucleotides line up with TRBD1. Unmatched junction bases numbered 6, after V lost 1 base and J lost 4 bases. The CDR3 has 15 amino acids. Per the germline V gene, CDR1 is SNHLY and CDR2 is FYNNEI. CDR3 residues: CASSEGIGQGYEQYF. CDR3 bases: TGTGCCAGCAGTGAAGGTATAGGACAGGGTTACGAGCAGTACTTC.

V is TRBV11-2 and J is TRBJ2-1; 7 nucleotides align to TRBD2. V was pared by 5 bases and J by 7 bases, with 17 bases of the junction left unmatched. Germline CDR1 SGHAT, CDR2 FQNNGV. This CDR3 has 17 amino acids. The CDR3 nucleotides are TGTGCCAGCAGCAACTATGGTCGAAGCGGGATTAGGAATGAGCAGTTCTTC. It encodes CASSNYGRSGIRNEQFF.